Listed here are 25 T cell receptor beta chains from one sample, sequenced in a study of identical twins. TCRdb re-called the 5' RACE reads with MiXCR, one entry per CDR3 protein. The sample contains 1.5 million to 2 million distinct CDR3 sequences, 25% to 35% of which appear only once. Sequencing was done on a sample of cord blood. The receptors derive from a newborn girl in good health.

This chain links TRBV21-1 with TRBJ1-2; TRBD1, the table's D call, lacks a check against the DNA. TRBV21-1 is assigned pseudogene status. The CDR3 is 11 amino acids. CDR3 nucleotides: TGTGCCAGCAGCAATAGGGACGGCTACACCTTC. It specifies CASSNRDGYTF.

CDR3 loop: CATSDFHSREHEQYF. The CDR3 region has the DNA TGTGCCACCAGTGATTTTCACTCCAGGGAGCATGAGCAGTACTTC. The rearrangement links TRBV24-1 to TRBJ2-5, with D tentatively TRBD1 or TRBD2 (5 bases each). There are 15 residues in the CDR3. Germline V gene data show CDR1 as KGHDR and CDR2 as SFDVKD. The V end was cut by 1 base, the J end by 11 bases, with 19 bases between.

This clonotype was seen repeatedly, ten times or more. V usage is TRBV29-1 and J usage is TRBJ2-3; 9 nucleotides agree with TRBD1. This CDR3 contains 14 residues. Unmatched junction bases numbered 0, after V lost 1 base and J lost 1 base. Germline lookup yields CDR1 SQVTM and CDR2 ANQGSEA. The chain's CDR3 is CSVEGTGGTDTQYF. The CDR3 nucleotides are TGCAGCGTTGAAGGGACAGGGGGCACAGATACGCAGTATTTT.

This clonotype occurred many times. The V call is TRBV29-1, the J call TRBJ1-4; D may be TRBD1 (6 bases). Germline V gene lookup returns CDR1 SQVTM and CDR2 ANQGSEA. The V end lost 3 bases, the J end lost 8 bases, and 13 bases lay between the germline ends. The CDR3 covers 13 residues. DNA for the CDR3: TGCAGCGTTGAGTCAGGGGCTGAGGAAAAACTGTTTTTT. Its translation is CSVESGAEEKLFF. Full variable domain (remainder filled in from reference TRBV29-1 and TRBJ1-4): SAVISQKPSRDICQRGTSLTIQCQVDSQVTMMFWYRQQPGQSLTLIATANQGSEATYESGFVIDKFPISRPNLTFSTLTVSNMSPEDSSIYLCSVESGAEEKLFFGSGTQLSVL.

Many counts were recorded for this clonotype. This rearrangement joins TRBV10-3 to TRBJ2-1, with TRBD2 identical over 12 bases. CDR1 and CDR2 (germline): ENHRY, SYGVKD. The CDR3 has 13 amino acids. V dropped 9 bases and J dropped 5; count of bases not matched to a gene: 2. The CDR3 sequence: CAIASGRDNEQFF. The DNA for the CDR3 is TGTGCCATTGCTAGCGGGAGGGACAATGAGCAGTTCTTC.

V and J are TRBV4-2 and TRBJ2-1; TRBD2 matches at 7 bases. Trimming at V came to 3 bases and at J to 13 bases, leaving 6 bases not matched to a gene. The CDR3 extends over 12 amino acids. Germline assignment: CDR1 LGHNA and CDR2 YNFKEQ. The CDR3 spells CASSHPGTTQFF. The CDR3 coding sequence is TGTGCCAGCAGCCACCCCGGGACTACTCAGTTCTTC.

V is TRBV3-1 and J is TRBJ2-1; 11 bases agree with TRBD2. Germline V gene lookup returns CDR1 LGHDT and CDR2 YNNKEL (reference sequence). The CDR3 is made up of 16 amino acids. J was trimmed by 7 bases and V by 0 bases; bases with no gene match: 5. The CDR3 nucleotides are TGTGCCAGCAGCCAAGAAGCTAGCGGGAGGAGGAATGAGCAGTTCTTC. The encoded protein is CASSQEASGRRNEQFF.

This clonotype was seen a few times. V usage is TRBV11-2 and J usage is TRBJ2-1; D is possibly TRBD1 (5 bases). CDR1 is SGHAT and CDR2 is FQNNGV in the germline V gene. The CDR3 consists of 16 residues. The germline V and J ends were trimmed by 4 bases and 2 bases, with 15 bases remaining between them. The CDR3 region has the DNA TGTGCCAGCAGCTCGAGGCCACAGGACCCCTACAATGAGCAGTTCTTC. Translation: CASSSRPQDPYNEQFF.

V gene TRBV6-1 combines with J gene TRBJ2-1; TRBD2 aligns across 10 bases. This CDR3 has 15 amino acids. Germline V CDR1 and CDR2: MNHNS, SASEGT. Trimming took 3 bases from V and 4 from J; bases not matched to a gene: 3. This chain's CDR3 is CASSDQLAGYNEQFF. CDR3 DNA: TGTGCCAGCAGTGATCAACTAGCGGGGTACAATGAGCAGTTCTTC.

DNA of the CDR3: TGTGCCAGCAGTTACGATCGGGCAGGTTGGACCAGCACTGAAGCTTTCTTT. Protein: CASSYDRAGWTSTEAFF. The V and J genes are TRBV6-5 and TRBJ1-1; D call uncertain. V was pared by 2 bases and J by 4 bases, with 20 bases between. CDR1 and CDR2 (germline): MNHEY, SVGAGI. CDR3 length equals 17 residues.

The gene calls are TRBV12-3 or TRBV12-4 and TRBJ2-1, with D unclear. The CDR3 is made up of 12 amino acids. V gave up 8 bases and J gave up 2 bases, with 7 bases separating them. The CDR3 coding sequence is TGTGCCAGCTGCCCCGCCTACAATGAGCAGTTCTTC. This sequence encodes CASCPAYNEQFF.

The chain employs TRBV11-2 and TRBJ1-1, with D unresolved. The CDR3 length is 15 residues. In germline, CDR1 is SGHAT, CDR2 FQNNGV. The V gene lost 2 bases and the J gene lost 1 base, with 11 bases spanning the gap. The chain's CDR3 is CASSLSRVSNTEAFF. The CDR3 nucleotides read TGTGCCAGCAGCTTATCCCGGGTTTCGAACACTGAAGCTTTCTTT.

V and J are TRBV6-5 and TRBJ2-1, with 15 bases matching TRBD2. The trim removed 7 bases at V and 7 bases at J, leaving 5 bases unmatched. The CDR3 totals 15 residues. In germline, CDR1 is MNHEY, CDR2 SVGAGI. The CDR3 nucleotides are TGTGCCAGCACCATTGGGACTAGCGGGAGGAATGAGCAGTTCTTC. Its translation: CASTIGTSGRNEQFF.

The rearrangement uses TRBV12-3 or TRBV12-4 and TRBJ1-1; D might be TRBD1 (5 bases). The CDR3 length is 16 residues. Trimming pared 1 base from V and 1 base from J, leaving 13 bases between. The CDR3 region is CASSLGIGGANTEAFF. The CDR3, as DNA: TGTGCCAGCAGTTTAGGGATTGGGGGTGCGAACACTGAAGCTTTCTTT.

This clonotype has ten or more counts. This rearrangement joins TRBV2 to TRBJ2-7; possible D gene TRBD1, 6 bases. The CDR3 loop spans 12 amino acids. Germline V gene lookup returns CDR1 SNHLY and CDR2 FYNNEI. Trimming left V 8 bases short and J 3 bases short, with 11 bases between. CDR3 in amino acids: CASGQMSYEQYF. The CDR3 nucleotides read TGTGCCAGCGGACAGATGAGCTACGAGCAGTACTTC.

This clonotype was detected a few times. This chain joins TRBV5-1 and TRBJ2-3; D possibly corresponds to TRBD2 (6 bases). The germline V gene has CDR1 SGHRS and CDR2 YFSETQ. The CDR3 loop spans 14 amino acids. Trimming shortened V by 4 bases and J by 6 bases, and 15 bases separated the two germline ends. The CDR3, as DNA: TGCGCCAGCAGCATAGCGGCAAGCAAGGATACGCAGTATTTT. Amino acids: CASSIAASKDTQYF.

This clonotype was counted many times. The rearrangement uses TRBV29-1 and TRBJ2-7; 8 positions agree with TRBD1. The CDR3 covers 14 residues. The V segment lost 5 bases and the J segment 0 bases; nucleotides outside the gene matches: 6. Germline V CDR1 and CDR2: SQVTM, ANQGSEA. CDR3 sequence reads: CSVWDRSISYEQYF. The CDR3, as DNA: TGCAGCGTTTGGGACAGGTCGATCTCCTACGAGCAGTACTTC.

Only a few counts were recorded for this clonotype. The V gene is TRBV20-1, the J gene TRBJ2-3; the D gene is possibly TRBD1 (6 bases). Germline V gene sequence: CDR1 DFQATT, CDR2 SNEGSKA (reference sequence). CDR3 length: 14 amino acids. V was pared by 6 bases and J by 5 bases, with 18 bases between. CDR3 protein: CSAGASGRGDTQYF. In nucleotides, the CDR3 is TGCAGTGCGGGGGCTAGTGGTCGTGGAGATACGCAGTATTTT.

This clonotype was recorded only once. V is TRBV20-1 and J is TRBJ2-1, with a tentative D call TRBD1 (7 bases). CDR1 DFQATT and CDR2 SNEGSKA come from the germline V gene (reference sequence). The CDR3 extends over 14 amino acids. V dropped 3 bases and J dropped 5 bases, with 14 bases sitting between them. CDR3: CSASSLRGDNEQFF. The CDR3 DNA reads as TGCAGTGCTAGTAGTCTCAGGGGGGACAATGAGCAGTTCTTC.

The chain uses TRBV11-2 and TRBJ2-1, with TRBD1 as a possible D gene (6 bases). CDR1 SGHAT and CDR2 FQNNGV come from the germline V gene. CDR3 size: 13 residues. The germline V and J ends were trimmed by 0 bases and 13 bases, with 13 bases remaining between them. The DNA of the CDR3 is TGTGCCAGCAGCTTAGATCGAAGGGGGAATCAGTTCTTC. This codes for CASSLDRRGNQFF.

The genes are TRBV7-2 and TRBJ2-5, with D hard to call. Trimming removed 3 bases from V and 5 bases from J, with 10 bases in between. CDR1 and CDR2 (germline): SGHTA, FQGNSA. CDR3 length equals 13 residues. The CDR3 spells CASSFDTRETQYF. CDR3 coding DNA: TGTGCCAGCAGCTTCGACACCAGGGAGACCCAGTACTTC.

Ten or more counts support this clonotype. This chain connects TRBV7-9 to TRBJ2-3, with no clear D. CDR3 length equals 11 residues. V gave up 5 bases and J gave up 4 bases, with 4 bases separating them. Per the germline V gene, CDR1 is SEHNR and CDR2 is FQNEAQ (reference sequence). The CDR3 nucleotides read TGTGCCAGCAGCGACTCAGATACGCAGTATTTT. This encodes CASSDSDTQYF.

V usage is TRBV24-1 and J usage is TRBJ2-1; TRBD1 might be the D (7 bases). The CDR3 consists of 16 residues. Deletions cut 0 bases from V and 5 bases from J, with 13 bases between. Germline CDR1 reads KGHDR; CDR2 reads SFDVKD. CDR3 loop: CATSDLRRDSHNEQFF. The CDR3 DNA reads TGTGCCACCAGTGATTTGCGGCGGGACAGTCACAATGAGCAGTTCTTC.

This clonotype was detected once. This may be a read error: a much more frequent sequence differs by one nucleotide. The CDR3 coding sequence is TGTGCCAGCAGGAGAAGCCTAGCGGGAGCCGGTGAGCAGTACTTC. It translates to CASRRSLAGAGEQYF. V usage is TRBV6-5 and J usage is TRBJ2-5, with TRBD2 matching 10 bases. The CDR3 sequence is 15 residues long. The V segment lost 6 bases and the J segment 11 bases; nucleotides outside the gene matches: 15. Germline assignment: CDR1 MNHEY and CDR2 SVGAGI.

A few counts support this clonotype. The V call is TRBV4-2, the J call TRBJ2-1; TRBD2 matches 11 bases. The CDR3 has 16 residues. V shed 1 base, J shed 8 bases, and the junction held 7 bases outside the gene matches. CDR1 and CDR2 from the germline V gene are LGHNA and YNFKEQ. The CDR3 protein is CASSQVKLAGDHEQFF. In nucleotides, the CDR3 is TGTGCCAGCAGCCAAGTTAAACTAGCGGGAGACCATGAGCAGTTCTTC.